One sample yielded the 11 T cell receptor beta chains listed below, sequenced in a study of cytomegalovirus exposure and HLA in healthy donors. PCR employed 60 Vbeta and 13 Jbeta primers. Profiling relied on immunoSEQ multiplex PCR, and the TCRdb table lists in-frame clones only, not all of them. The table records over 100,000 clones, 55% to 80% of them present only once. The sequenced sample was PBMCs. The receptor source for this set is a woman younger than 45 in good health and CMV-seronegative.

This clone was counted a few times. J is TRBJ2-1 and V is TRBV4-2; 14 positions agree with TRBD2. Germline assignment: CDR1 LGHNA and CDR2 YNFKEQ. The CDR3 contains 14 residues. The junction had 3 bases not matched to a gene; V was cut back by 6 bases and J by 8 bases. CDR3 sequence reads: CASSGTSGSDEQFF. CDR3 bases: TGTGCCAGCAGTGGGACTAGCGGGAGCGATGAGCAGTTCTTC.

The chain recombines TRBV13 with TRBJ2-7; the match to TRBD1 covers 8 bases. This CDR3 region has 13 residues. In germline, CDR1 is PRHDT, CDR2 FYEKMQ (reference sequence). Unmatched junction bases numbered 3, after V lost 5 bases and J lost 3 bases. The CDR3 region is CASSNGQGYEQYF. CDR3 bases: TGTGCCAGCAGCAACGGACAGGGCTACGAGCAGTACTTC.

V usage is TRBV7-2 and J usage is TRBJ1-3, with a possible D match to TRBD1 (5 bases). V lost 4 bases to trimming and J lost 0 bases, with 13 bases between them. The CDR3 runs to 16 residues. The germline V gene encodes CDR1 SGHTA and CDR2 FQGNSA. This CDR3 reads CASSSQGVGSGNTIYF. The CDR3 DNA follows: TGTGCCAGCAGCTCCCAGGGTGTTGGCTCTGGAAACACCATATATTTT.

The J gene is TRBJ1-5, the V gene TRBV2; maybe TRBD1 (5 bases). V dropped 5 bases and J dropped 4 bases, with 18 bases sitting between them. Germline CDR1 and CDR2: SNHLY and FYNNEI. This CDR3 region has 16 residues. CDR3 loop: CASSLGGRQKNQPQHF. CDR3 nucleotide sequence: TGTGCCAGCAGTTTGGGGGGTCGACAGAAAAATCAGCCCCAGCATTTT.

The chain carries TRBV7-6 and TRBJ2-7; TRBD2 agrees at 7 bases. Germline V gene data show CDR1 as SGHVS and CDR2 as FNYEAQ. The CDR3 runs 16 residues. Germline trimming cut 1 base from V and 2 bases from J; bases unmatched to any gene: 8. The CDR3 DNA reads as TGTGCCAGCAGCTTAGATCTGACTAGCAGCACCTACGAGCAGTACTTC. Protein product: CASSLDLTSSTYEQYF.

This rearrangement joins TRBV12-1 to TRBJ2-7; the tabulated D call, TRBD2, remains unverified against the DNA. TRBV12-1 has pseudogene status. CDR3 length: 18 residues. This chain's CDR3 is CASSFSRKEGRVTYEQYF. CDR3 coding DNA: TGTGCCAGCAGCTTTAGCAGAAAGGAGGGCAGGGTTACCTACGAGCAGTACTTC.

The V and J genes are TRBV7-8 and TRBJ2-6; 7 bases fit TRBD1. After removal of 1 base from V and 3 bases from J, the junction contained 3 bases not matched to a gene. The CDR3 length is 16 residues. Germline CDR1 is SGHVS and CDR2 is FQNEAQ. CDR3 nucleotide sequence: TGTGCCAGCAGCTTAGTCCACAGGGGTGGGGCCAACGTCCTGACTTTC. It codes for CASSLVHRGGANVLTF. Variable domain in full (rest from reference TRBV7-8 and TRBJ2-6): GAGVSQSPRYKVAKRGQDVALRCDPISGHVSLFWYQQALGQGPEFLTYFQNEAQLDKSGLPSDRFFAERPEGSVSTLKIQRTQQEDSAVYLCASSLVHRGGANVLTFGAGSRLTVL.

This clone has more than one count but fewer than ten. The gene calls are TRBV4-1 and TRBJ2-2; TRBD1 is a possible D gene (6 bases). CDR1 and CDR2 (germline): MGHRA, YSYEKL. CDR3 length equals 16 residues. The germline V and J ends were trimmed by 0 bases and 1 base, with 9 bases remaining between them. In DNA, the CDR3 is TGCGCCAGCAGCCAAGATCCCAGGGGGAACACCGGGGAGCTGTTTTTT. Protein: CASSQDPRGNTGELFF.

The J gene is TRBJ2-6, the V gene TRBV10-2; weak D call: TRBD1 (6 bases). Trimming cost V 5 bases and J 0 bases, with 8 bases left between them. The germline V gene has CDR1 WSHSY and CDR2 SAAADI. CDR3 size: 15 residues. The CDR3 DNA sequence: TGCGCCAGCAGTCTACAGGGCTCTGGGGCCAACGTCCTGACTTTC. This codes for CASSLQGSGANVLTF.

This clone was counted a single time. The rearrangement links TRBV5-6 to TRBJ2-2; 14 positions agree with TRBD2. Germline CDR1 is SGHDT and CDR2 is YYEEEE. This CDR3 region has 17 residues. V shed 7 bases and J 4 bases; nucleotides not matched to a gene: 9. The CDR3 DNA reads as TGTGCCAGCTGGTCGGGACTAGCGGGAGTAGGCACCGGGGAGCTGTTTTTT. This codes for CASWSGLAGVGTGELFF.

V and J are TRBV5-4 and TRBJ2-5; 8 bases align to TRBD2. The CDR3 consists of 14 residues. V gave up 4 bases and J gave up 4 bases; unmatched junction bases: 6. The germline gives CDR1 SGHNT, CDR2 YYREEE (reference sequence). The CDR3 nucleotides read TGTGCCAGCAGCCCGGCGGGGGGTGGAGAGACCCAGTACTTC. It is translated as CASSPAGGGETQYF. Variable domain in full (rest from reference TRBV5-4 and TRBJ2-5): ETGVTQSPTHLIKTRGQQVTLRCSSQSGHNTVSWYQQALGQGPQFIFQYYREEENGRGNFPPRFSGLQFPNYSSELNVNALELDDSALYLCASSPAGGGETQYFGPGTRLLVL.